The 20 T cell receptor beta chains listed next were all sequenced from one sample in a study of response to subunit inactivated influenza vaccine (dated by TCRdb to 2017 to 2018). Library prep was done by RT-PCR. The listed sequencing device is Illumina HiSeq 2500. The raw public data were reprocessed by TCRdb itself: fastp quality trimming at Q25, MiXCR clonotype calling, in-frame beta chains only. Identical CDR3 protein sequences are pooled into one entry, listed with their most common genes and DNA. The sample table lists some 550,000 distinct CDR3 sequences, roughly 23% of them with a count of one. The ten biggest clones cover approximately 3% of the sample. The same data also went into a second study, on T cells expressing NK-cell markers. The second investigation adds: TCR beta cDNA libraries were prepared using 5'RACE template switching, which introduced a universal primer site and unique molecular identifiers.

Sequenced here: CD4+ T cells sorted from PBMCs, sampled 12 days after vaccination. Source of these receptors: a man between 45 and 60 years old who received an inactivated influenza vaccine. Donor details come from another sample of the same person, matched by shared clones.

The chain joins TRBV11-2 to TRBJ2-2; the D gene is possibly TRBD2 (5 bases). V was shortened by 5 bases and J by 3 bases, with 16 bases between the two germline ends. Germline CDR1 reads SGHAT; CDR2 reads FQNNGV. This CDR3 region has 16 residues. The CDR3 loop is CASSGLRVRHTGELFF. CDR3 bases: TGTGCCAGCAGCGGACTTAGGGTTAGGCACACCGGGGAGCTGTTTTTT.

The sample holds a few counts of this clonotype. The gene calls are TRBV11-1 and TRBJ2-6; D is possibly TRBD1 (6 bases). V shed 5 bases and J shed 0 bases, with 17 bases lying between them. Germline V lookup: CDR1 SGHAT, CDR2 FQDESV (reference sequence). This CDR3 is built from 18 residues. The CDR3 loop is CASSASGVRSSGANVLTF. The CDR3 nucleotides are TGTGCCAGCAGCGCGTCAGGGGTACGGAGCTCTGGGGCCAACGTCCTGACTTTC.

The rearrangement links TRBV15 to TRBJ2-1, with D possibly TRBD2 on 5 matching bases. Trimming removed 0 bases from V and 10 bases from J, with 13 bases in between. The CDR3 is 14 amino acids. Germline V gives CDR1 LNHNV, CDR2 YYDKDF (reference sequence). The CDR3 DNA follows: TGTGCCACCAGCAGAGATCTGCTAGCCGGGGAGCAGTTCTTC. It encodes CATSRDLLAGEQFF. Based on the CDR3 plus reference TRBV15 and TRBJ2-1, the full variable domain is DAMVIQNPRYQVTQFGKPVTLSCSQTLNHNVMYWYQQKSSQAPKLLFHYYDKDFNNEADTPDNFQSRRPNTSFCFLDIRSPGLGDTAMYLCATSRDLLAGEQFFGPGTRLTVL.

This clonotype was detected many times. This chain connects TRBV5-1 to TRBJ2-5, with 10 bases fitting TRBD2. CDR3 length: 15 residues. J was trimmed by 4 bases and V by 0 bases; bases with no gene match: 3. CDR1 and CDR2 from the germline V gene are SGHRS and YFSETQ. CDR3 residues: CASSLAGTSAETQYF. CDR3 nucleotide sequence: TGCGCCAGCAGCTTGGCCGGGACTAGCGCAGAGACCCAGTACTTC. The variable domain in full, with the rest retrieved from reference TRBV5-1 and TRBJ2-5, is KAGVTQTPRYLIKTRGQQVTLSCSPISGHRSVSWYQQTPGQGLQFLFEYFSETQRNKGNFPGRFSGRQFSNSRSEMNVSTLELGDSALYLCASSLAGTSAETQYFGPGTRLLVL.

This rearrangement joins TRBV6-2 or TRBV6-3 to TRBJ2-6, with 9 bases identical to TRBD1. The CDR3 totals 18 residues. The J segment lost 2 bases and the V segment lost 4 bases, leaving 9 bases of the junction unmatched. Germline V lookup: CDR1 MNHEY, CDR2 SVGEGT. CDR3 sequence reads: CASSFQTGGKPGANVLTF. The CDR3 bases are TGTGCCAGCAGTTTCCAGACAGGGGGAAAGCCTGGGGCCAACGTCCTGACTTTC.

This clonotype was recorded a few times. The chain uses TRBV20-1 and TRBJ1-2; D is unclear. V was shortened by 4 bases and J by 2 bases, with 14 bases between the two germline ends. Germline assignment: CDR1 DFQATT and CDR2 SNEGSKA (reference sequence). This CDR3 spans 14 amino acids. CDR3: CSATQGHSNYGYTF. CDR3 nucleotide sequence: TGCAGTGCTACTCAAGGGCATAGCAACTATGGCTACACCTTC.

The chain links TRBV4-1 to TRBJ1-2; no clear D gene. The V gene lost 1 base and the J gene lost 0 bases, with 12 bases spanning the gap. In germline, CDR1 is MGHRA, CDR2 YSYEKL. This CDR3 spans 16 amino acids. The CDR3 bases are TGCGCCAGCAGCCAAGCATACGGACTAGCTAACTATGGCTACACCTTC. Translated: CASSQAYGLANYGYTF.

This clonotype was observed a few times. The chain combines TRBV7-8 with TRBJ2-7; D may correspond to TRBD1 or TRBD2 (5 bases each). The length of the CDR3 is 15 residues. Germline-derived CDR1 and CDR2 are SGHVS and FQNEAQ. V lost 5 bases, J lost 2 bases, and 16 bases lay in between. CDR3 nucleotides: TGTGCCAGCAGCATCTCCGGGACGGAAGCCTACGAGCAGTACTTC. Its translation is CASSISGTEAYEQYF.

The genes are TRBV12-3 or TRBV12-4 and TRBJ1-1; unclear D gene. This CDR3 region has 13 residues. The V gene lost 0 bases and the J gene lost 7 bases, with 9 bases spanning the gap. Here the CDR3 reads CASSLAFRGEAFF. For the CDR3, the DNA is TGTGCCAGCAGTTTAGCATTCCGGGGTGAAGCTTTCTTT.

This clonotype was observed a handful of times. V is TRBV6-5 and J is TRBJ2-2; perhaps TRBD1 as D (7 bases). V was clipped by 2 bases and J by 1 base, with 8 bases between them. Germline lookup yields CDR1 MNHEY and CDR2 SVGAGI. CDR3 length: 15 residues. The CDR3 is CASSYQGGNTGELFF. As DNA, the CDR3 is TGTGCCAGCAGTTACCAGGGGGGGAACACCGGGGAGCTGTTTTTT.

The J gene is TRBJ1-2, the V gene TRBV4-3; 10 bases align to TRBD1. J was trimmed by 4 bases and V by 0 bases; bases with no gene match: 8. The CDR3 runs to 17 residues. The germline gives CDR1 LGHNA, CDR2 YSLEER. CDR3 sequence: CASSQEWGQGSAYGYTF. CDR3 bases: TGCGCCAGCAGCCAAGAATGGGGACAGGGGTCGGCCTATGGCTACACCTTC.

The DNA of the CDR3 is TGTGCCAGCAGAGTAGCGGGATCGAGGGTATCTAGCACAGATACGCAGTATTTT. Residues: CASRVAGSRVSSTDTQYF. V is TRBV6-1 and J is TRBJ2-3; 8 bases map to TRBD2. Losses at the gene ends were 6 bases for V and 0 bases for J; bases not matched to a gene: 14. Germline assignment: CDR1 MNHNS and CDR2 SASEGT. This CDR3 has 18 amino acids.

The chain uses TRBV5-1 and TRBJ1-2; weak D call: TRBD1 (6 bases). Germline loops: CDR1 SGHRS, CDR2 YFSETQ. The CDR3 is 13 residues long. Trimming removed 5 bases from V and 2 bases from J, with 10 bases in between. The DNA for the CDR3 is TGCGCCAGCAGAGAAGGACAGAACTATGGCTACACCTTC. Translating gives CASREGQNYGYTF.

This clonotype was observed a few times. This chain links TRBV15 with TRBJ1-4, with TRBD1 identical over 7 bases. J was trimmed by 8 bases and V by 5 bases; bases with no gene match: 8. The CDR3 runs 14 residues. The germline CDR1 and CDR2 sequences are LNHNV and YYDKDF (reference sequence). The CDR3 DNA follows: TGTGCCACCAGCCCCGACAGGGTTCACGAAAAACTGTTTTTT. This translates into CATSPDRVHEKLFF. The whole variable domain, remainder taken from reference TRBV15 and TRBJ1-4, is DAMVIQNPRYQVTQFGKPVTLSCSQTLNHNVMYWYQQKSSQAPKLLFHYYDKDFNNEADTPDNFQSRRPNTSFCFLDIRSPGLGDTAMYLCATSPDRVHEKLFFGSGTQLSVL.

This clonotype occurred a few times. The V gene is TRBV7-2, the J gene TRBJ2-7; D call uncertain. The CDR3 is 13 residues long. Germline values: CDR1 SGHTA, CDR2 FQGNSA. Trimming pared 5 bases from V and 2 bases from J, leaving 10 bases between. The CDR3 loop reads CASSRDLPYEQYF. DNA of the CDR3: TGTGCCAGCAGCAGGGATTTGCCCTACGAGCAGTACTTC.

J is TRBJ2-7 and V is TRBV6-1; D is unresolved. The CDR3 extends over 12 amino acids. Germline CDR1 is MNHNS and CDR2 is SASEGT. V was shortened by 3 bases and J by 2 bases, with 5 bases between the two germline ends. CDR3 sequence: CASSDGTYEQYF. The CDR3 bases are TGTGCCAGCAGTGACGGTACCTACGAGCAGTACTTC.

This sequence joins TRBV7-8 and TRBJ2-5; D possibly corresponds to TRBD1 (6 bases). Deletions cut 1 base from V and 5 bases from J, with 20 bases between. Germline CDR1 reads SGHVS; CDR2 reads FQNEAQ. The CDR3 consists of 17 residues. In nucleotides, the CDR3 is TGTGCCAGCAGCTTAGGGGATGGGACAAGACCATTTGAGACCCAGTACTTC. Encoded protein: CASSLGDGTRPFETQYF.

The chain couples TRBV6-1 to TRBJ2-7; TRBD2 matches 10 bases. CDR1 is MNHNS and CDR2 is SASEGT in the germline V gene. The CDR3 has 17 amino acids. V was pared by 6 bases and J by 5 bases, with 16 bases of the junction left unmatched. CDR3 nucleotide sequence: TGTGCCAGCAGCCTAAATAAGCGGGAGGGCCGGTCCCACGAGCAGTACTTC. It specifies CASSLNKREGRSHEQYF.

In DNA form, the CDR3 reads TGTGCCAGCAGCTTAACAAATACTCTAGCCAAAAACATTCAGTACTTC. Its translation: CASSLTNTLAKNIQYF. The chain joins TRBV5-6 to TRBJ2-4; D not resolved. Deletions cut 2 bases from V and 0 bases from J, with 12 bases between. This CDR3 region has 16 residues. Germline V CDR1 and CDR2: SGHDT, YYEEEE.

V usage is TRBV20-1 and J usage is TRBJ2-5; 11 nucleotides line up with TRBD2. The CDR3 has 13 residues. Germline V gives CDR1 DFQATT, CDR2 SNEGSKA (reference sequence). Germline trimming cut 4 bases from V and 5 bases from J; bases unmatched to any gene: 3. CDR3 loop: CSATLAGGETQYF. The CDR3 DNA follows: TGCAGTGCTACCTTAGCGGGGGGGGAGACCCAGTACTTC.